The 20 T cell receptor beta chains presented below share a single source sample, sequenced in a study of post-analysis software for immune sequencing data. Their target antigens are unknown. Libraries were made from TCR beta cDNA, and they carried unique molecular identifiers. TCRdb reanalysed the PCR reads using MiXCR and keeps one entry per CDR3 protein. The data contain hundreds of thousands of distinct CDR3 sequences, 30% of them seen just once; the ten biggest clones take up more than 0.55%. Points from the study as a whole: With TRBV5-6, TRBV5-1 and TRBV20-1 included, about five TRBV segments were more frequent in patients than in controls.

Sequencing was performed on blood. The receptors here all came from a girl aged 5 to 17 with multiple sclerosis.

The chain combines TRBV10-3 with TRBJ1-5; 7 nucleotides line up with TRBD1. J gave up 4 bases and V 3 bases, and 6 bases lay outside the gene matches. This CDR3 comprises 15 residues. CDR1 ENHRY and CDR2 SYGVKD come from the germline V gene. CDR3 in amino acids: CAISDPRQGNQPQHF. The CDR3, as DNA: TGTGCCATCAGTGATCCGCGACAGGGTAATCAGCCCCAGCATTTT.

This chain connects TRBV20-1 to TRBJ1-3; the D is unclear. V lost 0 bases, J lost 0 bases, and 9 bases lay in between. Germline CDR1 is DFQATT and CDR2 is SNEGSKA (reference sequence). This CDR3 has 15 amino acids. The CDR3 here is CSARDVGLSGNTIYF. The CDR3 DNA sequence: TGCAGTGCTAGAGACGTAGGACTCTCTGGAAACACCATATATTTT.

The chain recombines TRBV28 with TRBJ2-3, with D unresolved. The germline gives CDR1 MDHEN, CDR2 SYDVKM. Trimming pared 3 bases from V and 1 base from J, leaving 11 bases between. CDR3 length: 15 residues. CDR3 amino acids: CASSFLGPGTDTQYF. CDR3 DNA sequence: TGTGCCAGCAGTTTCCTCGGGCCCGGCACAGATACGCAGTATTTT.

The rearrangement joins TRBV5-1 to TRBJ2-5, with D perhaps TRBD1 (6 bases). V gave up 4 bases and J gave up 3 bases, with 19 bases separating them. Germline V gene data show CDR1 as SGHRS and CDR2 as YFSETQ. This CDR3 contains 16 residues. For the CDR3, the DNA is TGCGCCAGCAGCCTGAAAACAGGGTTTTTGAAAGAGACCCAGTACTTC. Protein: CASSLKTGFLKETQYF.

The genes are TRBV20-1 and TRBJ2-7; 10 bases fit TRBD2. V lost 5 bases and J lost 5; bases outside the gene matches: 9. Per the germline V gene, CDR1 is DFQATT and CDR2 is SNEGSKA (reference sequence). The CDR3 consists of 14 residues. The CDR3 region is CSASPSGGRHEQYF. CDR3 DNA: TGCAGTGCTTCCCCTAGCGGGGGACGGCACGAGCAGTACTTC.

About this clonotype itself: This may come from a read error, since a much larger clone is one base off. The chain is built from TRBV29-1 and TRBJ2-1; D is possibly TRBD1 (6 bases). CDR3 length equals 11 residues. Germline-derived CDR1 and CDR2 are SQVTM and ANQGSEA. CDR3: CGGQSYNEQFF. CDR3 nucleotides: TGCGGCGGACAGAGCTACAATGAGCAGTTCTTC.

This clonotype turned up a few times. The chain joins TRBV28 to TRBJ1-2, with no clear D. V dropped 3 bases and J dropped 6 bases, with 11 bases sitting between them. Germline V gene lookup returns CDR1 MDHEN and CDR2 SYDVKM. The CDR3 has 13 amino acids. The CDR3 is CASSLGSADGYTF. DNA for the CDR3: TGTGCCAGCAGTTTGGGATCTGCCGATGGCTACACCTTC.

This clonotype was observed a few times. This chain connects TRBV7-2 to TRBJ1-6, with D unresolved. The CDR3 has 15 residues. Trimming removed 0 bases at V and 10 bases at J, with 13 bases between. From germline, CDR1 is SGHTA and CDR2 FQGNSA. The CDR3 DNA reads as TGTGCCAGCAGCTTAGCGCGAGGGAGGAGGTCACCCCTCCACTTT. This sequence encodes CASSLARGRRSPLHF.

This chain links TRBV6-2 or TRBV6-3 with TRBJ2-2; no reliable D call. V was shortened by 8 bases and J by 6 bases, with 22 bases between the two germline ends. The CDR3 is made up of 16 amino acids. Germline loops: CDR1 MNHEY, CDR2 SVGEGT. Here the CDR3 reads CASRTVATSSSGELFF. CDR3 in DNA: TGTGCCAGCCGGACGGTGGCGACCAGTTCATCCGGGGAGCTGTTTTTT.

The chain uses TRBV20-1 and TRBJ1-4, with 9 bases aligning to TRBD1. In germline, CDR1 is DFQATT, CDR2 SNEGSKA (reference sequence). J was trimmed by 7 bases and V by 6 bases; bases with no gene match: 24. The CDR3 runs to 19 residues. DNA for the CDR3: TGCAGTGCCCTTGACTCGCCTAGCGGGACCGGGACAGGGCGTGAAAAACTGTTTTTT. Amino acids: CSALDSPSGTGTGREKLFF.

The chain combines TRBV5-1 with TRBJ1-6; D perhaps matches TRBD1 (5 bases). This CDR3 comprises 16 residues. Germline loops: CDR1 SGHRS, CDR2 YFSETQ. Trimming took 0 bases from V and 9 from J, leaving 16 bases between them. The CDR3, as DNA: TGCGCCAGCAGCTTGGCGACGGGACTGGGCGGTTCACCCCTCCACTTT. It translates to CASSLATGLGGSPLHF.

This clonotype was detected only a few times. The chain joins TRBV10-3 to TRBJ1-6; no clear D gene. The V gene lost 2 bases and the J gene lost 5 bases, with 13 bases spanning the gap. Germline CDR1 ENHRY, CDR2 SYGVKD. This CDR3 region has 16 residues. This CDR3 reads CAISEARTLNNSPLHF. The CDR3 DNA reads TGTGCCATCAGTGAGGCCCGAACTCTAAATAATTCACCCCTCCACTTT.

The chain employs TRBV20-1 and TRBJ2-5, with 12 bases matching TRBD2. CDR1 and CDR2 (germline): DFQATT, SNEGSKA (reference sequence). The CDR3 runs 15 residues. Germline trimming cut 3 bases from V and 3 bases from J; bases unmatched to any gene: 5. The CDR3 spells CSASSLAGGEETQYF. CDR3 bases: TGCAGTGCTAGTTCCCTAGCGGGAGGGGAAGAGACCCAGTACTTC.

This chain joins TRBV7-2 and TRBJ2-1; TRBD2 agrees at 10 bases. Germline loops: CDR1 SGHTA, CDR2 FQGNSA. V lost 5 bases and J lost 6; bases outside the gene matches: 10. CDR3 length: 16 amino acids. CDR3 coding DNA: TGTGCCAGCAGCCCCCAAGACAGACTAGCGGGCAATGAGCAGTTCTTC. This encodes CASSPQDRLAGNEQFF.

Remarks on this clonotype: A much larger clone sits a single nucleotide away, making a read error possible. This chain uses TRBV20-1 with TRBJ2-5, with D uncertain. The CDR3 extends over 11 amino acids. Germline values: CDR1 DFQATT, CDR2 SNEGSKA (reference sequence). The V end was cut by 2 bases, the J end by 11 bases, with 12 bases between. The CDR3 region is CSARLVAEQYF. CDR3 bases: TGCAGTGCTAGACTGGTTGCTGAGCAGTACTTC.

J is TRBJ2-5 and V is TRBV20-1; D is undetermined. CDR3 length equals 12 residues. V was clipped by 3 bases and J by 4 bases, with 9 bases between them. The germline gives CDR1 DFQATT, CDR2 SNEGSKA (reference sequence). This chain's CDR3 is CSASSERETQYF. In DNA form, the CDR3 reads TGCAGTGCTAGCTCCGAGAGAGAGACCCAGTACTTC.

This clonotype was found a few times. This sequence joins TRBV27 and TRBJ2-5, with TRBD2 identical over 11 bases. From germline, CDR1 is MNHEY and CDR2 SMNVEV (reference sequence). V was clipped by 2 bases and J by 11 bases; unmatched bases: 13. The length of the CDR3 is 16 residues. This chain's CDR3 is CASSLTFTGLAAEQYF. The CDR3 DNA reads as TGTGCCAGCAGTTTAACGTTCACGGGACTAGCGGCAGAGCAGTACTTC.

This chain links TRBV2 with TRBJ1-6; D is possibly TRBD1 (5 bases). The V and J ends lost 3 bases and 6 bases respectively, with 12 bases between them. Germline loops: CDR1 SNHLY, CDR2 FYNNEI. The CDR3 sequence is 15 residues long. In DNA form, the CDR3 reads TGTGCCAGCAGTGAGCTGACAGCACCTAATTCACCCCTCCACTTT. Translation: CASSELTAPNSPLHF. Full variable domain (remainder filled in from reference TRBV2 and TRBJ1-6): EPEVTQTPSHQVTQMGQEVILRCVPISNHLYFYWYRQILGQKVEFLVSFYNNEISEKSEIFDDQFSVERPDGSNFTLKIRSTKLEDSAMYFCASSELTAPNSPLHFGNGTRLTVT.

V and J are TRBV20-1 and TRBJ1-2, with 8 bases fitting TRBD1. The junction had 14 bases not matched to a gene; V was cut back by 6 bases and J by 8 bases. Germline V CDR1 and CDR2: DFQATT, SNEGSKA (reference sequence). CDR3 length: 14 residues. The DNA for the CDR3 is TGCAGTGCGGAGGGGGCAGGGGGCCCTAGAGGCTACACCTTC. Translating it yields CSAEGAGGPRGYTF.

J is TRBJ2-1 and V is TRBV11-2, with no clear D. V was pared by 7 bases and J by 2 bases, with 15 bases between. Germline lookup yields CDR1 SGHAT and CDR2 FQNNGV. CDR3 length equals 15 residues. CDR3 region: CASTPVGTPYNEQFF. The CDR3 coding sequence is TGTGCCAGCACCCCCGTAGGAACCCCCTACAATGAGCAGTTCTTC.